This passage covers 10 T cell receptor beta chains from one sample sequenced in a study of identical twins. One entry per CDR3 protein, called by TCRdb with MiXCR from the 5' RACE reads. The sample has some 96,000 distinct CDR3 sequences, about 6% seen once; the top ten hold approximately 12%. Sequenced: memory T cells sorted from blood. The source of these receptors is a woman aged 45-59 years in good health.

This clonotype was seen ten or more times. The chain recombines TRBV7-8 with TRBJ2-1; D unresolved. This CDR3 region has 14 residues. V lost 1 base and J 9 bases, leaving 13 bases between the germline ends. The V gene's germline CDR1 is SGHVS and CDR2 FQNEAQ. The CDR3 DNA reads as TGTGCCAGCAGCTTAGGGGTTGCGTTAACTGAGCAGTTCTTC. It is translated as CASSLGVALTEQFF.

This clonotype has ten or more counts. Here the CDR3 reads CASSSHWGGSYEQFF. CDR3 in DNA: TGTGCCAGCAGCTCCCACTGGGGCGGGAGTTATGAGCAGTTCTTC. This chain joins TRBV12-3 or TRBV12-4 and TRBJ2-1, with 7 bases fitting TRBD2. V trimming: 6 bases; J trimming: 8 bases; junction bases outside the gene matches: 13. The CDR3 runs 15 residues.

The table lists this clonotype with many counts. The chain uses TRBV6-1 and TRBJ2-2; weak D call: TRBD1 (5 bases). With 4 bases removed from V and 4 bases from J, the gap between germline ends came to 16 bases. The germline CDR1 and CDR2 sequences are MNHNS and SASEGT. The CDR3 is 16 amino acids. CDR3 in amino acids: CASSVVQGGATGELFF. CDR3 DNA: TGTGCCAGCAGTGTGGTGCAGGGTGGGGCCACCGGGGAGCTGTTTTTT.

This clonotype was picked up many times. V is TRBV12-3 or TRBV12-4 and J is TRBJ2-2, with 7 bases fitting TRBD1. The CDR3 sequence is 14 residues long. J lost 4 bases, V lost 8 bases, and 7 bases had no gene match. The CDR3 region has the DNA TGTGCCAGCGCCCGACAGGGCTTCACCGGGGAGCTGTTTTTT. This codes for CASARQGFTGELFF.

This clonotype was recorded at least ten times. The chain links TRBV7-9 to TRBJ2-3, with 10 bases fitting TRBD2. V gave up 2 bases and J gave up 5 bases; unmatched junction bases: 7. The germline V gene has CDR1 SEHNR and CDR2 FQNEAQ (reference sequence). The CDR3 is made up of 16 amino acids. Here the CDR3 reads CASSLSVLAGVDTQYF. Here the CDR3 DNA reads TGTGCCAGCAGCTTAAGTGTCCTAGCGGGAGTAGATACGCAGTATTTT.

This clonotype was seen repeatedly, ten times or more. This rearrangement joins TRBV11-2 to TRBJ1-3, with D possibly being TRBD1 (6 bases). Germline lookup yields CDR1 SGHAT and CDR2 FQNNGV. The V and J ends lost 5 bases and 2 bases respectively, with 10 bases between them. The CDR3 spans 14 residues. CDR3 DNA sequence: TGTGCCAGCAGCGGCTACAGGGCTGGAAACACCATATATTTT. The encoded protein is CASSGYRAGNTIYF.

By share, this clonotype ranks as medium-sized. The chain couples TRBV7-8 to TRBJ2-1, with 9 bases identical to TRBD2. CDR1 and CDR2 (germline): SGHVS, FQNEAQ. This CDR3 region has 17 residues. V trimming: 6 bases; J trimming: 6 bases; junction bases outside the gene matches: 15. The DNA for the CDR3 is TGTGCCAGCAGGTTAAAGCGGGAGGAACTGTTACCCAATGAGCAGTTCTTC. This encodes CASRLKREELLPNEQFF.

This clonotype was recorded at least ten times. This chain uses TRBV10-3 with TRBJ2-5, with D tentatively TRBD1 (5 bases). Germline assignment: CDR1 ENHRY and CDR2 SYGVKD. The CDR3 loop spans 12 amino acids. V lost 8 bases and J lost 1, with 8 bases in between. CDR3 sequence reads: CAIAQGQETQYF. The CDR3 bases are TGTGCCATCGCGCAGGGCCAAGAGACCCAGTACTTC.

This clonotype was picked up many times. The gene calls are TRBV7-8 and TRBJ2-5, with 8 bases matching TRBD2. Looked up from germline, CDR1 is SGHVS and CDR2 is FQNEAQ. J was trimmed by 2 bases and V by 6 bases; bases with no gene match: 14. The CDR3 spans 17 residues. The DNA for the CDR3 is TGTGCCAGCAGTTTAAGGGTCCTAGCGGGTTTTCAAGAGACCCAGTACTTC. As protein: CASSLRVLAGFQETQYF.

The chain uses TRBV25-1 and TRBJ2-7; D unresolved. The CDR3 is made up of 14 amino acids. CDR1 is MGHDK, CDR2 SYGVNS, per germline. Trimming shortened V by 3 bases and J by 5 bases, and 14 bases separated the two germline ends. The CDR3 nucleotides read TGTGCCAGCAGTGAGGGAACACCTAGGGACGAGCAGTACTTC. Encoded protein: CASSEGTPRDEQYF.